This T cell receptor (beta chain) was recovered during a study of identical twins. On this clonotype itself: Its specificity is not known.

TCRdb ran MiXCR on the 5' RACE reads and lists one entry per CDR3 protein. The sample carries hundreds of thousands of distinct CDR3 sequences, 9% to 15% recorded once. CDR1 and CDR2 (germline): DFQATT, SNEGSKA (reference sequence). Trimming at V came to 6 bases and at J to 3 bases, leaving 4 bases not matched to a gene. CDR3 length: 12 amino acids. Study-wide points: Without tracking the same donors, conclusions rested on cross-sectional statistical analysis. Twins' surplus sharing was weaker for beta out-of-frame sequences. Twin pairs' shared out-of-frame alpha sequences were enriched in low generation probability.

This sample also appeared in a second study, on yellow fever vaccine responses in identical twins.

V is TRBV20-1 and J is TRBJ1-2; 7 nucleotides line up with TRBD1. Material: PBMCs. The clonotype was recovered from a young woman in good health. This CDR3 is CSALDRDYGYTF. The CDR3, as DNA: TGCAGTGCCTTAGACAGGGACTATGGCTACACCTTC.